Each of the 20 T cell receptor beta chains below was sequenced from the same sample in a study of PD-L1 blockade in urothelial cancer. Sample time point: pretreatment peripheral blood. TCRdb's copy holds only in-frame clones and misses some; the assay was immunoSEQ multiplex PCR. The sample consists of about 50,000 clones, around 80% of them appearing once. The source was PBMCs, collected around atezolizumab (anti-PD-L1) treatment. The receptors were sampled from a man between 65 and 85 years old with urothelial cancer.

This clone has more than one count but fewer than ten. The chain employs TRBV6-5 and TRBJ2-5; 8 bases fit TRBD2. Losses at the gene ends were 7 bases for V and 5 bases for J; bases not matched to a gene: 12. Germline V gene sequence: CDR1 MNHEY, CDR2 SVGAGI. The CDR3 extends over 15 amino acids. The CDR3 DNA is TGTGCCAGCATGCTACTAGCGGTTGCCGGGGAGACCCAGTACTTC. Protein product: CASMLLAVAGETQYF.

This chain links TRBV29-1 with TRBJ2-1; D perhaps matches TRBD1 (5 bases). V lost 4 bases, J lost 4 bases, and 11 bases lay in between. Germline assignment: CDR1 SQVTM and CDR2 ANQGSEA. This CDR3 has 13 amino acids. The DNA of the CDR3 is TGCAGCGTTGGGGGCATGGGGTACAATGAGCAGTTCTTC. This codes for CSVGGMGYNEQFF.

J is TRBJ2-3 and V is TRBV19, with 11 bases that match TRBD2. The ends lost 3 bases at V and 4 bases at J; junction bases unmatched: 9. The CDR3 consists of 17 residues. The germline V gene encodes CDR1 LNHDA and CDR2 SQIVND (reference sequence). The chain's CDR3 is CASSMIPGLADADTQYF. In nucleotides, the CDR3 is TGTGCCAGTAGTATGATTCCGGGACTAGCGGACGCAGATACGCAGTATTTT.

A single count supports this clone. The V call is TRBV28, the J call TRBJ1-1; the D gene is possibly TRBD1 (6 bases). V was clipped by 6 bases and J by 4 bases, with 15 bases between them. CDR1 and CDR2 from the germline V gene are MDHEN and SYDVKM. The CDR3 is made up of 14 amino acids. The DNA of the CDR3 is TGTGCCAGCAGCCCTGCGGGGGCGGCCACTGAAGCTTTCTTT. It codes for CASSPAGAATEAFF.

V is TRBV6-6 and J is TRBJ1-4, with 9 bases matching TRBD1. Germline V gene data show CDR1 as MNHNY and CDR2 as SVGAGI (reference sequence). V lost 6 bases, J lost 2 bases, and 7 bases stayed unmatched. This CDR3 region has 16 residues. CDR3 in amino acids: CASSPRDRVTNEKLFF. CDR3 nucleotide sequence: TGTGCCAGCAGCCCACGGGACAGGGTTACTAATGAAAAACTGTTTTTT.

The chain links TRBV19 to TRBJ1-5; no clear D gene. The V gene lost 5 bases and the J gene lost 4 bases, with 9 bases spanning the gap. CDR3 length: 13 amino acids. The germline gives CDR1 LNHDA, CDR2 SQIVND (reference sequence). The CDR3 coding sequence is TGTGCCAGTAGTGCCGGTCGGAATCAGCCCCAGCATTTT. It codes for CASSAGRNQPQHF.

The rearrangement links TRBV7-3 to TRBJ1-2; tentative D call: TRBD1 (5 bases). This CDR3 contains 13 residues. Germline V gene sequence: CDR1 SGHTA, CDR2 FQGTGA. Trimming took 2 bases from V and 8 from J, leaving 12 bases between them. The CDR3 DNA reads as TGTGCCAGCAGCTTACAGGGATCGGACGGCTACACCTTC. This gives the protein CASSLQGSDGYTF.

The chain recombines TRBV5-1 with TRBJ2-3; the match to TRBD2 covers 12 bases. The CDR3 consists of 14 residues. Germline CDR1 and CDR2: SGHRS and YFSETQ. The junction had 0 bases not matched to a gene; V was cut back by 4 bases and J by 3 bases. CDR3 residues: CASSLAGGTDTQYF. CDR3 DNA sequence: TGCGCCAGCAGCCTAGCGGGGGGGACAGATACGCAGTATTTT. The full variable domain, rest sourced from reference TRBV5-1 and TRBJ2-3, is KAGVTQTPRYLIKTRGQQVTLSCSPISGHRSVSWYQQTPGQGLQFLFEYFSETQRNKGNFPGRFSGRQFSNSRSEMNVSTLELGDSALYLCASSLAGGTDTQYFGPGTRLTVL.

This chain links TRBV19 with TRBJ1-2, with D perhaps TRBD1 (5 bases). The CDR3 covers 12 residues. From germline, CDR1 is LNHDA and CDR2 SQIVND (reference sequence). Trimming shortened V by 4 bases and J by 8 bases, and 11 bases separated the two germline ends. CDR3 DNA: TGTGCCAGTAGTAGTACAGGCCGGGGCTACACCTTC. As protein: CASSSTGRGYTF.

DNA of the CDR3: TGTGCCAGTAGTATTCCAGGGGATTCACCCCTCCACTTT. It yields the protein CASSIPGDSPLHF. The genes are TRBV19 and TRBJ1-6, with a weak D call TRBD1 (6 bases). Trimming pared 3 bases from V and 8 bases from J, leaving 8 bases between. Germline V gene data show CDR1 as LNHDA and CDR2 as SQIVND (reference sequence). The CDR3 runs to 13 residues.

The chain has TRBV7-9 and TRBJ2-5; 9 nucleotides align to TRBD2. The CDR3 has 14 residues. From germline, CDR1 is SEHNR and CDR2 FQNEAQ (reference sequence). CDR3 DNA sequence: TGTTCATGTGCTAGCGGGGTTTTACAAGAGACCCAGTACTTC. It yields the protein CSCASGVLQETQYF.

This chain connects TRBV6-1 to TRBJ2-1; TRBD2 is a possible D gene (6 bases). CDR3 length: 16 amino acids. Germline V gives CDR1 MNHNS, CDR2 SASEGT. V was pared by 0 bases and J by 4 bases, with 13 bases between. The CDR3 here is CASSEAGVAGYNEQFF. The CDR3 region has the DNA TGTGCCAGCAGTGAAGCGGGGGTGGCGGGATACAATGAGCAGTTCTTC.

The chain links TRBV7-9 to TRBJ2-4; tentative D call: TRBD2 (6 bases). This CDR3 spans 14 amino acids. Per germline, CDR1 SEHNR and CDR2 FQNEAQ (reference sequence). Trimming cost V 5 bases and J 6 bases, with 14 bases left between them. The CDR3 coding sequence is TGTGCCAGCAGCCCTACGCGGGACCTAAACATTCAGTACTTC. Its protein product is CASSPTRDLNIQYF.

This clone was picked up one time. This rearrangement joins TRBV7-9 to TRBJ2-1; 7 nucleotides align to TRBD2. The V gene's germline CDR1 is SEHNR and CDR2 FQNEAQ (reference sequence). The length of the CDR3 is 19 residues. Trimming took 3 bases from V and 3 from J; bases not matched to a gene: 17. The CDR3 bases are TGTGCCAGCAGCTTTCGGGGGGAGGTAGCGGCTTCTCACTACAATGAGCAGTTCTTC. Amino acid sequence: CASSFRGEVAASHYNEQFF.

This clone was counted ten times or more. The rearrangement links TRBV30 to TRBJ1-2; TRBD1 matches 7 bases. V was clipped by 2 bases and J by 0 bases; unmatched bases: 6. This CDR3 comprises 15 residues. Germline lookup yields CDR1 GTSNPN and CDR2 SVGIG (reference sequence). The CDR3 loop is CAWSKTGNSNYGYTF. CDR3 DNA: TGTGCCTGGAGTAAGACAGGGAATTCTAACTATGGCTACACCTTC.

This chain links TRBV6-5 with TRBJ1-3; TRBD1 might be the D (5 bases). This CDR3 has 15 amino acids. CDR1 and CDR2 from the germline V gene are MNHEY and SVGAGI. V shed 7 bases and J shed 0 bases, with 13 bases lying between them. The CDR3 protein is CASTGQWSSGNTIYF. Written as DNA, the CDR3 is TGTGCCAGCACAGGGCAGTGGAGCTCTGGAAACACCATATATTTT.

CDR3 sequence reads: CASSSDRGLSYEQYF. The CDR3 DNA is TGTGCCAGCAGTTCTGACAGGGGGCTTTCCTACGAGCAGTACTTC. The J gene is TRBJ2-7, the V gene TRBV6-5, with 10 nucleotides matching TRBD1. CDR3 length equals 15 residues. Germline V gene sequence: CDR1 MNHEY, CDR2 SVGAGI. Trimming removed 4 bases from V and 1 base from J; junction bases left unmatched: 4.

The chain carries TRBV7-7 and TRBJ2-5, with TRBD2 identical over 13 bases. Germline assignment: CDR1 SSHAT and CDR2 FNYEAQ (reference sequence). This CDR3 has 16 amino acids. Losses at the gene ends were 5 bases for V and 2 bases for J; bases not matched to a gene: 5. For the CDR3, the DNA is TGTGCCAGCAGCCCCAGACTAGCGGGAGGACAAGAGACCCAGTACTTC. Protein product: CASSPRLAGGQETQYF.

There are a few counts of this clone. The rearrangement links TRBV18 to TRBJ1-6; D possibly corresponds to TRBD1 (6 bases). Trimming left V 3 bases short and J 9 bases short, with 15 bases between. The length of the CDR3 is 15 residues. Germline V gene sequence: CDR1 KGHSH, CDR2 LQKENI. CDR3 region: CASSPQTGITSPLHF. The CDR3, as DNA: TGTGCCAGCTCACCGCAAACAGGGATAACTTCACCCCTCCACTTT.

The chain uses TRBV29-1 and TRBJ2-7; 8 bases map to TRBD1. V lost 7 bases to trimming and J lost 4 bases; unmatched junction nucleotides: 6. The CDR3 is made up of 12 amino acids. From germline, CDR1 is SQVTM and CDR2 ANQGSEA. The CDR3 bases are TGCAGCGCCCGGACAGGGAGGTACGAGCAGTACTTC. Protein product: CSARTGRYEQYF.